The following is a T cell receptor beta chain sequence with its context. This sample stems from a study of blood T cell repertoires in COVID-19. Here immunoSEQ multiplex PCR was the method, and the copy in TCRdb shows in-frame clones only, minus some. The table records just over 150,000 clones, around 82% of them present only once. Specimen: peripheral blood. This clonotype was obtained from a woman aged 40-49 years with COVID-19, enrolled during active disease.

As DNA, the CDR3 is TGTGCCAGCGGTGGGACAGGGGGTAGTTATGGCTACACCTTC. This gives the protein CASGGTGGSYGYTF. The rearrangement links TRBV9 to TRBJ1-2, with 11 bases aligning to TRBD1. The ends lost 7 bases at V and 5 bases at J; junction bases unmatched: 7. The CDR3 has 14 amino acids. The germline gives CDR1 SGDLS, CDR2 YYNGEE.